This T cell receptor beta chain was recorded in a study of blood T cell repertoires in COVID-19. Turning to the study itself: Samples taken during acute and convalescent COVID-19 were collected in the United States, Italy and Spain. The cDNA or gDNA used as material had been derived from T cells, B-cell-depleted T cells, or PBMCs.

This clone was seen a handful of times. In the original processing: How many nucleated cells were present was estimated from reference gene primer amplification. Sequencing was performed with immunoSEQ multiplex PCR; in TCRdb, only in-frame clones are kept and a portion is missing. The DNA was the basis for D and trimming; V, J and clone size are from that table. The sample carries more than 95,000 clones, over 75% recorded once. Specimen: peripheral blood. The sequence was collected from a man of 80 years or more with active or convalescent COVID-19.

The CDR3 here is CASRGANYGYTF. CDR3 sequence (DNA): TGTGCCAGCAGAGGGGCCAACTATGGCTACACCTTC. The genes are TRBV12-3 or TRBV12-4 and TRBJ1-2; D might be TRBD1 (5 bases). There are 12 residues in the CDR3. The V end lost 6 bases, the J end lost 2 bases, and 7 bases lay between the germline ends.